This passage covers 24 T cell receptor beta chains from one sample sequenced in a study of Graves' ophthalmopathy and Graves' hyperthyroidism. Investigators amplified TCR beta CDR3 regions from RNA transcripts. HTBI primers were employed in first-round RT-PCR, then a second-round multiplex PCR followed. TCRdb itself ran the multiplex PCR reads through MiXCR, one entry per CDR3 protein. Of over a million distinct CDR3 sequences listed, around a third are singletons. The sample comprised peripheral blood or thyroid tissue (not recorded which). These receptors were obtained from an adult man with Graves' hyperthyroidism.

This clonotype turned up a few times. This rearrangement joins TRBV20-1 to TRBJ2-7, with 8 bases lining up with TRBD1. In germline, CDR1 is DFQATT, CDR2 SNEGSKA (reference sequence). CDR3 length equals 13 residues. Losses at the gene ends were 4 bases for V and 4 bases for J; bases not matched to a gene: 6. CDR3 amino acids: CSATDRGFYEQYF. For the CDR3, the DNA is TGCAGTGCTACAGACAGGGGCTTTTACGAGCAGTACTTC.

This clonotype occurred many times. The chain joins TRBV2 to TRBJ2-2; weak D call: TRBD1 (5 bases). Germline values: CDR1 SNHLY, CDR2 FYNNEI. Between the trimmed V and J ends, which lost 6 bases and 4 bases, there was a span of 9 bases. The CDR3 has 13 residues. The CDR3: CASRSGRTGELFF. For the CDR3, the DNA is TGTGCCAGCAGGTCAGGGCGCACCGGGGAGCTGTTTTTT.

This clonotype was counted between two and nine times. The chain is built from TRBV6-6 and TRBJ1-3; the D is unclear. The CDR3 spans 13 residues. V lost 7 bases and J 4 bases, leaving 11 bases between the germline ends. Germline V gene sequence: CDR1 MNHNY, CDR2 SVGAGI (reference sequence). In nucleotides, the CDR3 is TGTGCCAGCACCCCCTCCCGGGGAAACACCATATATTTT. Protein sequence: CASTPSRGNTIYF.

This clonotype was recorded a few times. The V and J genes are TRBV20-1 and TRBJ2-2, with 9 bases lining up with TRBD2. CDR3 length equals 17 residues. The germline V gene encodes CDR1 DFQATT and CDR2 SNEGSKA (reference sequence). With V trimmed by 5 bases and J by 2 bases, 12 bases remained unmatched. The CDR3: CSARLLAGAVNTGELFF. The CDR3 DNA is TGCAGTGCTCGTCTTTTAGCGGGGGCCGTTAACACCGGGGAGCTGTTTTTT.

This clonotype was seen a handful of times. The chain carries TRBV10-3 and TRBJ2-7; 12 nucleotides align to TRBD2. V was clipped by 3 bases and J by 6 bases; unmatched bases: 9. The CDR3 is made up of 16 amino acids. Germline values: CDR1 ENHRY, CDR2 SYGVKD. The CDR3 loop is CAISDPSGRAGGEQYF. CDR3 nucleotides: TGTGCCATCAGTGACCCTAGCGGGAGGGCCGGGGGCGAGCAGTACTTC.

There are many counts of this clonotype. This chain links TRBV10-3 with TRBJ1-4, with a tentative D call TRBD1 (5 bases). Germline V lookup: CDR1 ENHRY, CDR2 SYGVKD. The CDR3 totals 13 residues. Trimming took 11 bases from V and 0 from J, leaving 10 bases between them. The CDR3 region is CASRVATNEKLFF. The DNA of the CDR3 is TGTGCCTCCAGGGTAGCAACTAATGAAAAACTGTTTTTT.

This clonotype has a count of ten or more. CDR3 protein: CASSLPGTGMGEQYF. The CDR3 nucleotides are TGTGCCAGCAGCTTACCTGGGACCGGTATGGGCGAGCAGTACTTC. The rearrangement links TRBV7-6 to TRBJ2-7, with D perhaps being TRBD1 or TRBD2 (5 bases each). The V gene lost 2 bases and the J gene lost 6 bases, with 17 bases spanning the gap. CDR3 length: 15 amino acids. Germline assignment: CDR1 SGHVS and CDR2 FNYEAQ.

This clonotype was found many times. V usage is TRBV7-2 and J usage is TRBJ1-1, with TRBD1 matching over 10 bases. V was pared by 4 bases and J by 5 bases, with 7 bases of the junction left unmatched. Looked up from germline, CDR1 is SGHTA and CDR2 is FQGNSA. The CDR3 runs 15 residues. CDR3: CASSYRQGAYTEAFF. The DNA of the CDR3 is TGTGCCAGCAGCTACCGACAGGGGGCTTATACTGAAGCTTTCTTT. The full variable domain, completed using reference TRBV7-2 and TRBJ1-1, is GAGVSQSPSNKVTEKGKDVELRCDPISGHTALYWYRQSLGQGLEFLIYFQGNSAPDKSGLPSDRFSAERTGGSVSTLTIQRTQQEDSAVYLCASSYRQGAYTEAFFGQGTRLTVV.

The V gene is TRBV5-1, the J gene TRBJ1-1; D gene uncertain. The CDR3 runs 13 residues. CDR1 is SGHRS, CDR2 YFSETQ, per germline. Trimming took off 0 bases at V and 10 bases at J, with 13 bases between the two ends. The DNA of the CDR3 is TGCGCCAGCAGCTTGGGGGTGGGCCTTGGAGCTTTCTTT. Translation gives CASSLGVGLGAFF.

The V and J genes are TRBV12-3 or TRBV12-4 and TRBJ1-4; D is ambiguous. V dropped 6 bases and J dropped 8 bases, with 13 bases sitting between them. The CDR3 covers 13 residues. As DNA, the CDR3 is TGTGCCAGCAGGGGGTCGGGTAGGGAAAAACTGTTTTTT. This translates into CASRGSGREKLFF.

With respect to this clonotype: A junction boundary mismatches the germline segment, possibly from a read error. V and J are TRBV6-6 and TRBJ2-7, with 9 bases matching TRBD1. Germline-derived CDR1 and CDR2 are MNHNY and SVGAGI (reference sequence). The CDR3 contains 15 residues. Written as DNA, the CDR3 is TGTACCAGCAGCTCGACAGGGGGTATTTCCTACGAGCAGTACTTC. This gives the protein CTSSSTGGISYEQYF.

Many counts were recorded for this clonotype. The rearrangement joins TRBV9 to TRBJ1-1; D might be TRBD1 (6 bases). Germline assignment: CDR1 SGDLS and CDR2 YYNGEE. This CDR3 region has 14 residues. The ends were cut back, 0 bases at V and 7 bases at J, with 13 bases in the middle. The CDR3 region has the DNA TGTGCCAGCAGCGTAGCTGGAGGGGGGGGTGAAGCTTTCTTT. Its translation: CASSVAGGGGEAFF. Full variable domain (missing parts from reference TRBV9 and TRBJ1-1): DSGVTQTPKHLITATGQRVTLRCSPRSGDLSVYWYQQSLDQGLQFLIQYYNGEERAKGNILERFSAQQFPDLHSELNLSSLELGDSALYFCASSVAGGGGEAFFGQGTRLTVV.

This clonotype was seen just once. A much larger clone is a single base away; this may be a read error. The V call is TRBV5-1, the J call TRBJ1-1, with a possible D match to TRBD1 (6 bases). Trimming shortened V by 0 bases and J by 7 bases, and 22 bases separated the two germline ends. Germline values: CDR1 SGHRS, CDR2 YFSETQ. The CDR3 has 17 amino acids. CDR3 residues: CASSLVSRRATGREAFF. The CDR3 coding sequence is TGCGCCAGCAGCTTGGTATCTCGGAGGGCGACAGGACGTGAAGCTTTCTTT.

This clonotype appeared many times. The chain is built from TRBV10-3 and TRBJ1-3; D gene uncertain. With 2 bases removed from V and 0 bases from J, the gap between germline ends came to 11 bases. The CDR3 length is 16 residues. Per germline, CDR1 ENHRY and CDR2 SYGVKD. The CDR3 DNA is TGTGCCATCAGTGAGACCACAGCAAGCTCTGGAAACACCATATATTTT. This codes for CAISETTASSGNTIYF.

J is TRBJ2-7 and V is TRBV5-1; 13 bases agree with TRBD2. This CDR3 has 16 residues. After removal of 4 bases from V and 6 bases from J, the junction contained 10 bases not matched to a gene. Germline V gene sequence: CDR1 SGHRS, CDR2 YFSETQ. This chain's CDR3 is CASSSLLAGGRGEQYF. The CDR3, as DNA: TGCGCCAGCAGCAGTTTACTAGCGGGAGGGCGGGGCGAGCAGTACTTC.

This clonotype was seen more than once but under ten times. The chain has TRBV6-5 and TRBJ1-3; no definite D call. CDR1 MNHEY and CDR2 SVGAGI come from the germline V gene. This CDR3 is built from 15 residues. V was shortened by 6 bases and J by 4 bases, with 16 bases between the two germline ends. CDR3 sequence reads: CASSTRRDWGNTIYF. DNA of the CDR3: TGTGCCAGCAGCACGAGAAGGGATTGGGGAAACACCATATATTTT.

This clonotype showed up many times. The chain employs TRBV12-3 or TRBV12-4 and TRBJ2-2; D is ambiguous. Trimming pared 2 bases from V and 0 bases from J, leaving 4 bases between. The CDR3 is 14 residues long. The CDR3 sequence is CASSLSTNTGELFF. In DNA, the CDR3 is TGTGCCAGCAGTTTAAGTACGAACACCGGGGAGCTGTTTTTT.

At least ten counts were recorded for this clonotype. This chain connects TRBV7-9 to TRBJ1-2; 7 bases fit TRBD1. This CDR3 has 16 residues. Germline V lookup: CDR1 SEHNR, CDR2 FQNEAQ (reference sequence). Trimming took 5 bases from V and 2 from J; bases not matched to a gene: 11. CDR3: CASSPQGGIYNYGYTF. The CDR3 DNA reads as TGTGCCAGCAGCCCTCAGGGGGGGATATACAACTATGGCTACACCTTC.

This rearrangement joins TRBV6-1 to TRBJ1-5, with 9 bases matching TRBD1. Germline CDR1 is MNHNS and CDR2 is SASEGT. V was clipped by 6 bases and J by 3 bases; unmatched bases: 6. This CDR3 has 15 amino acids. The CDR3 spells CASSGGQGPNQPQHF. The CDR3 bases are TGTGCCAGCAGCGGGGGACAGGGACCCAATCAGCCCCAGCATTTT.

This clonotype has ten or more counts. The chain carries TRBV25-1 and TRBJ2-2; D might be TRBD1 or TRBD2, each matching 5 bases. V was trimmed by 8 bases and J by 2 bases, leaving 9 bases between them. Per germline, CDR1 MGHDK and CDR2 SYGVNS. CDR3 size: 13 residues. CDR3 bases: TGTGCCAGCGAGAGGGGAAACACCGGGGAGCTGTTTTTT. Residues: CASERGNTGELFF.

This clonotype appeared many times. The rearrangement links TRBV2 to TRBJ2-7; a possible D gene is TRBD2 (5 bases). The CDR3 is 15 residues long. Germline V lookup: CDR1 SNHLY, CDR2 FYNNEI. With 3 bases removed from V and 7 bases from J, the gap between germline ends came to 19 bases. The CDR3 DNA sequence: TGTGCCAGCAGTGATGTTCCAGGAGGCAGTGGGGAGCAGTACTTC. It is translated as CASSDVPGGSGEQYF.

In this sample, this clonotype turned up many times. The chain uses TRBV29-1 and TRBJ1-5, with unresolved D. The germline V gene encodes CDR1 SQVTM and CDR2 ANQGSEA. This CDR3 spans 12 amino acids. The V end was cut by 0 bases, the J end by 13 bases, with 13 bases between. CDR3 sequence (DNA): TGCAGCGTTGAAGATCCGGCCAGCACGCAGCATTTT. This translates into CSVEDPASTQHF.

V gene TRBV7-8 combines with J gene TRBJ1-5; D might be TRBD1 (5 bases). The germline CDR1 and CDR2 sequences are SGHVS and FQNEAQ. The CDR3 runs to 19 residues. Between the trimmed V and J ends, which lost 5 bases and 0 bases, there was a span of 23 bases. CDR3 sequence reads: CASSSNLTPGLYSNQPQHF. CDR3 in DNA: TGTGCCAGCAGCAGCAACTTAACCCCAGGGCTTTATAGCAATCAGCCCCAGCATTTT. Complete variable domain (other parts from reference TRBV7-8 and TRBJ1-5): GAGVSQSPRYKVAKRGQDVALRCDPISGHVSLFWYQQALGQGPEFLTYFQNEAQLDKSGLPSDRFFAERPEGSVSTLKIQRTQQEDSAVYLCASSSNLTPGLYSNQPQHFGDGTRLSIL.

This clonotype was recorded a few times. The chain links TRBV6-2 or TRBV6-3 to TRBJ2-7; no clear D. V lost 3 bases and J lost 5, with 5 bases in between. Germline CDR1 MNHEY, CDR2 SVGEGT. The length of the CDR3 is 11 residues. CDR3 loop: CASSYINEQYF. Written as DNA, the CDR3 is TGTGCCAGCAGTTATATCAACGAGCAGTACTTC.